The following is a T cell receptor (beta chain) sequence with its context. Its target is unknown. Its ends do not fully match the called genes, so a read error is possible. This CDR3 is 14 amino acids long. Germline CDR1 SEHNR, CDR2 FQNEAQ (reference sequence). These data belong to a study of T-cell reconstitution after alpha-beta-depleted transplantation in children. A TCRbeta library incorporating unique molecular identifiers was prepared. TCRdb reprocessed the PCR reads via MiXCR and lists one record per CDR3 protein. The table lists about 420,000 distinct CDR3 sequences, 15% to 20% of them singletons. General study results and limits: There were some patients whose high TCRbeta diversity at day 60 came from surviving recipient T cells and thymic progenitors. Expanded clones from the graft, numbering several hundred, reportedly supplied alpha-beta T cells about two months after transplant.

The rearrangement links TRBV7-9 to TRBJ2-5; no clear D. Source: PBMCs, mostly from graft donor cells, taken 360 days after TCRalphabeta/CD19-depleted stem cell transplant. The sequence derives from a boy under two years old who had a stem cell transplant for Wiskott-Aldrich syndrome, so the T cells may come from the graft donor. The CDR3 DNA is TGTTCCAGCAGCTCCGTAGTGTACCAAGAGACCCAGTACTTC. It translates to CSSSSVVYQETQYF.